This T cell receptor (beta chain) comes out of a study of blood T cell repertoires in COVID-19. Study-level information: Sites in the United States, Italy and Spain provided acute and convalescent COVID-19 samples. The cDNA or gDNA used as material had been derived from T cells, B-cell-depleted T cells, or PBMCs.

The cohort comprised adults aged 18 to 89 years residing in approximately 25 US areas. This clone appeared a few times. The method was immunoSEQ multiplex PCR; TCRdb's version includes in-frame clones alone and lacks a portion of them. The sample records 150,000 or so clones, roughly 80% being singletons. This clonotype was obtained from a woman in her forties or fifties who had recovered from COVID-19. The sequenced sample was PBMCs or T cells enriched from blood (not recorded which).

As DNA, the CDR3 is TGTGCCAGTGGCGGGAGGAGAAACAATGAGCAGTTCTTC. Its translation is CASGGRRNNEQFF. The chain is built from TRBV12-3 or TRBV12-4 and TRBJ2-1; TRBD2 matches 8 bases. The V gene end was trimmed by 9 bases and the J gene end by 5 bases; junction bases not matched to a gene: 6. The CDR3 has 13 residues.